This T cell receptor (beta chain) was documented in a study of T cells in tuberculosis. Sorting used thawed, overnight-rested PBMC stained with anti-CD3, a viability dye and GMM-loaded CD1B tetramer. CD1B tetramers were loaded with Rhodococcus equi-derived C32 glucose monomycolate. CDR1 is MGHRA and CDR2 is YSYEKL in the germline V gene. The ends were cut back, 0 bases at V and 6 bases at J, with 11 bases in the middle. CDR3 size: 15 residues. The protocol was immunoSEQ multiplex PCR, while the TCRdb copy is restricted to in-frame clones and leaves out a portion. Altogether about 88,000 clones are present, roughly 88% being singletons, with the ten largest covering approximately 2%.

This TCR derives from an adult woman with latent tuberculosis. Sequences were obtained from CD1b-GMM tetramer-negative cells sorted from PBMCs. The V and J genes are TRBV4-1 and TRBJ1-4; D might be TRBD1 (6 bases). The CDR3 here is CASSQEGQGYEKLFF. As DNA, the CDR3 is TGCGCCAGCAGCCAAGAGGGGCAGGGGTATGAAAAACTGTTTTTT.